Presented here are 17 T cell receptor beta chains from one specimen sequenced in a study of CD8 T cells in Susac syndrome. After extraction with the RNeasy kit, 0.5 to 1 ug of the RNA was reverse transcribed using random hexamers. One entry per CDR3 protein, called by TCRdb with MiXCR from the immunoSEQ multiplex PCR reads. The sample has 150,000 to 200,000 distinct CDR3 sequences, roughly 92% seen once. Sequencing input: CD4+ T cells from PBMCs. The receptors derive from a human donor in good health.

The chain joins TRBV29-1 to TRBJ2-2; D call uncertain. There are 11 residues in the CDR3. Germline lookup yields CDR1 SQVTM and CDR2 ANQGSEA. Trimming shortened V by 2 bases and J by 8 bases, and 6 bases separated the two germline ends. In DNA, the CDR3 is TGCAGCGTTGAAAGAACTGGGGAGCTGTTTTTT. Its translation: CSVERTGELFF.

The chain has TRBV29-1 and TRBJ2-5; 7 bases are shared with TRBD1. The length of the CDR3 is 12 residues. Germline CDR1 is SQVTM and CDR2 is ANQGSEA. With 7 bases clipped from V and 5 bases from J, the junction kept 7 bases outside the gene matches. CDR3 in DNA: TGCAGCGCACGACAGGGCTGGGAGACCCAGTACTTC. It yields the protein CSARQGWETQYF.

The chain employs TRBV9 and TRBJ2-7; perhaps D is TRBD1 or TRBD2 (6 bases each). There are 15 residues in the CDR3. Trimming cost V 5 bases and J 2 bases, with 17 bases left between them. Germline CDR1 is SGDLS and CDR2 is YYNGEE. This CDR3 is CASSSGGPGTYEQYF. The CDR3 region has the DNA TGTGCCAGCAGTTCCGGGGGCCCCGGGACCTACGAGCAGTACTTC.

This chain uses TRBV20-1 with TRBJ2-2; D is undetermined. Trimming cost V 4 bases and J 0 bases, with 9 bases left between them. Germline CDR1 reads DFQATT; CDR2 reads SNEGSKA (reference sequence). This CDR3 contains 14 residues. In DNA form, the CDR3 reads TGCAGTGCTACCCACAACCCGAACACCGGGGAGCTGTTTTTT. Translated: CSATHNPNTGELFF.

V gene TRBV29-1 combines with J gene TRBJ1-1; D is undetermined. V was clipped by 1 base and J by 3 bases, with 9 bases between them. Germline-derived CDR1 and CDR2 are SQVTM and ANQGSEA. This CDR3 has 13 residues. CDR3 nucleotides: TGCAGCGTTGAAGTATCGGCTTACACTGAAGCTTTCTTT. Amino acid sequence: CSVEVSAYTEAFF. The entire variable domain, with the rest obtained from reference TRBV29-1 and TRBJ1-1, is as follows: SAVISQKPSRDICQRGTSLTIQCQVDSQVTMMFWYRQQPGQSLTLIATANQGSEATYESGFVIDKFPISRPNLTFSTLTVSNMSPEDSSIYLCSVEVSAYTEAFFGQGTRLTVV.

This chain links TRBV18 with TRBJ1-2, with D possibly being TRBD1 (6 bases). The germline V gene encodes CDR1 KGHSH and CDR2 LQKENI. The CDR3 covers 16 residues. The germline V and J ends were trimmed by 5 bases and 4 bases, with 20 bases remaining between them. CDR3 amino acids: CASSAPQGIGAYGYTF. CDR3 in DNA: TGTGCCAGCTCAGCCCCCCAGGGGATCGGGGCCTATGGCTACACCTTC.

The rearrangement joins TRBV7-8 to TRBJ2-7; D remains ambiguous. This CDR3 has 12 amino acids. CDR1 SGHVS and CDR2 FQNEAQ come from the germline V gene. Trimming left V 5 bases short and J 4 bases short, with 9 bases between. The DNA of the CDR3 is TGTGCCAGCAGCAACGCAGCGTACGAGCAGTACGTC. It specifies CASSNAAYEQYV.

This chain uses TRBV4-2 with TRBJ1-4; D unresolved. CDR3 size: 17 residues. The ends were cut back, 0 bases at V and 0 bases at J, with 11 bases in the middle. Per germline, CDR1 LGHNA and CDR2 YNFKEQ. The CDR3 here is CASSQERPHTTNEKLFF. CDR3 nucleotides: TGTGCCAGCAGCCAAGAAAGACCCCACACAACTAATGAAAAACTGTTTTTT.

V usage is TRBV7-2 and J usage is TRBJ1-1; D gene uncertain. V was shortened by 1 base and J by 0 bases, with 9 bases between the two germline ends. CDR1 SGHTA and CDR2 FQGNSA come from the germline V gene. CDR3 length: 15 residues. CDR3 sequence: CASSLGATLNTEAFF. Here the CDR3 DNA reads TGTGCCAGCAGCTTAGGAGCGACTCTGAACACTGAAGCTTTCTTT. Filled out from reference TRBV7-2 and TRBJ1-1, the complete variable domain reads GAGVSQSPSNKVTEKGKDVELRCDPISGHTALYWYRQSLGQGLEFLIYFQGNSAPDKSGLPSDRFSAERTGGSVSTLTIQRTQQEDSAVYLCASSLGATLNTEAFFGQGTRLTVV.

V usage is TRBV20-1 and J usage is TRBJ1-4; 7 bases are shared with TRBD1. The length of the CDR3 is 13 residues. The germline V gene encodes CDR1 DFQATT and CDR2 SNEGSKA (reference sequence). Trimming removed 5 bases from V and 7 bases from J; junction bases left unmatched: 7. The CDR3 protein is CSAGRGGSEKLFF. The CDR3 bases are TGCAGTGCTGGACGAGGGGGCAGTGAAAAACTGTTTTTT.

The chain links TRBV7-9 to TRBJ2-1, with a weak D call TRBD1 (6 bases). There are 13 residues in the CDR3. Germline V lookup: CDR1 SEHNR, CDR2 FQNEAQ (reference sequence). Trimming cost V 7 bases and J 8 bases, with 15 bases left between them. CDR3 nucleotides: TGTGCCAGCACCACATTGAACAGGGATGAGCAGTTCTTC. It encodes CASTTLNRDEQFF.

The chain uses TRBV9 and TRBJ2-3, with 10 bases matching TRBD2. V lost 4 bases and J lost 3; bases outside the gene matches: 14. Germline V lookup: CDR1 SGDLS, CDR2 YYNGEE. CDR3 length: 18 amino acids. The CDR3 protein is CASSPKTPGLAMTDTQYF. The CDR3 nucleotides read TGTGCCAGCAGCCCCAAGACCCCGGGACTAGCGATGACAGATACGCAGTATTTT.

A single count supports this clonotype. The chain combines TRBV14 with TRBJ2-5; no definite D call. The germline gives CDR1 SGHDN, CDR2 FVKESK. This CDR3 region has 12 residues. V was clipped by 1 base and J by 6 bases, with 6 bases between them. The CDR3 nucleotides read TGTGCCAGCAGCCAAGTCTTCCAGACCCAGTACTTC. Translation: CASSQVFQTQYF.

The J gene is TRBJ1-5, the V gene TRBV19; possibly TRBD1 for D (5 bases). CDR1 and CDR2 (germline): LNHDA, SQIVND (reference sequence). The CDR3 runs to 16 residues. The V and J ends lost 1 base and 6 bases respectively, with 16 bases between them. CDR3 sequence (DNA): TGTGCCAGTAGTATAGCGTCGACAGTTCGGAGTCAGCCCCAGCATTTT. Translation: CASSIASTVRSQPQHF. The whole variable domain, remainder taken from reference TRBV19 and TRBJ1-5, is DGGITQSPKYLFRKEGQNVTLSCEQNLNHDAMYWYRQDPGQGLRLIYYSQIVNDFQKGDIAEGYSVSREKKESFPLTVTSAQKNPTAFYLCASSIASTVRSQPQHFGDGTRLSIL.

This clonotype was detected once. The chain links TRBV29-1 to TRBJ2-1, with a tentative D call TRBD2 (5 bases). From germline, CDR1 is SQVTM and CDR2 ANQGSEA. This CDR3 spans 13 amino acids. The CDR3 coding sequence is TGCACCGGAGAAGGGAGCTCCTACAATGAGCAGTTCTTC. The encoded protein is CTGEGSSYNEQFF.

This chain connects TRBV12-3 or TRBV12-4 to TRBJ1-1; 8 bases fit TRBD1. The CDR3 runs to 14 residues. V was clipped by 5 bases and J by 7 bases; unmatched bases: 9. The CDR3 loop is CASSTWGQELEAFF. For the CDR3, the DNA is TGTGCCAGCAGTACTTGGGGACAGGAGCTTGAAGCTTTCTTT.

V usage is TRBV20-1 and J usage is TRBJ2-5; 10 bases line up with TRBD1. Germline CDR1 reads DFQATT; CDR2 reads SNEGSKA (reference sequence). There are 13 residues in the CDR3. With 3 bases clipped from V and 7 bases from J, the junction kept 5 bases outside the gene matches. The CDR3 reads CSASRDRGWTQYF. DNA of the CDR3: TGCAGTGCTAGCAGGGACAGGGGATGGACCCAGTACTTC.